The 2 T cell receptor beta chains given below trace back to one sample, sequenced in a study of T-cell reconstitution after alpha-beta-depleted transplantation in children (dated by TCRdb to the mid-2010s). Receptor libraries were prepared by PCR. Data came from an Illumina HiSeq 2500. TCR libraries were prepared with molecular barcoding, using unique molecular identifiers to normalize TCRbeta repertoire quantification. The public reads were run again by TCRdb, first through fastp at Q25 and then through MiXCR, and only productive beta chains were kept. Every distinct CDR3 protein forms one entry, paired with its most common genes and DNA. This sample is represented by about a million distinct CDR3 sequences; roughly 29% of them were singletons. The ten largest clones capture over 25% of the sample. According to the study, the label for this sample's treatment or condition signals: allogeneic hematopoietic cell transplantation with graft depleted of TCRalphabeta T cells and CD19 B cells.

This sample comprised PBMCs, mostly from graft donor cells, obtained 360 days after TCRalphabeta/CD19-depleted stem cell transplant. Every receptor here comes from a boy in the first two years of life who had a stem cell transplant for SCID, so the T cells may come from the graft donor.

This clonotype was picked up a small number of times. CDR3 nucleotide sequence: TGCAGTGCTAGAGATAACTTCGGGGACCTGAAGAACACCGGGGAGCTGTTTTTT. Translation gives CSARDNFGDLKNTGELFF. The chain carries TRBV20-1 and TRBJ2-2, with D perhaps being TRBD1 or TRBD2 (5 bases each). Between the trimmed V and J ends, which lost 0 bases and 1 base, there was a span of 18 bases. The germline V gene has CDR1 DFQATT and CDR2 SNEGSKA (reference sequence). The CDR3 has 18 residues.

This chain uses TRBV6-2 or TRBV6-3 with TRBJ1-2, with no clear D. The germline gives CDR1 MNHEY, CDR2 SVGEGT. The CDR3 totals 12 residues. Trimming left V 8 bases short and J 3 bases short, with 10 bases between. The CDR3 DNA follows: TGTGCCAGCTCGACATCCGACTATGGCTACACCTTC. As protein: CASSTSDYGYTF.